This TCR beta chain was captured by sequencing in a study of T cells in Graves' hyperthyroidism and ophthalmopathy. The study, taken as a whole, reports: The majority of expanded thyroid clonotypes above 0.001 also appeared in blood. Ophthalmopathy prediction by the model preceded onset by a median roughly 6 months. Ophthalmopathy was separated from stable hyperthyroidism by a 13 V-J model.

Germline V gene data show CDR1 as MDHEN and CDR2 as SYDVKM. Losses at the gene ends were 8 bases for V and 3 bases for J; bases not matched to a gene: 3. The CDR3 sequence is 13 residues long. What was amplified from RNA transcripts were TCR beta CDR3 regions. Researchers ran a first-round RT-PCR on the TCR CDR3 using the HTBI primer set. TCRdb re-analysed the multiplex PCR reads in MiXCR, keeping a single row per CDR3 protein. The table lists a few hundred thousand distinct CDR3 sequences, 15% to 18% of them singletons. This clonotype was observed at least ten times. Its antigen is currently unknown. The J gene is TRBJ2-5, the V gene TRBV28, with 10 bases that match TRBD1. The specimen sequenced was blood. This receptor was taken from a woman aged 25 to 39 with Graves' hyperthyroidism. As DNA, the CDR3 is TGTGCCAGCCGGGACAGGGGAGAAGAGACCCAGTACTTC. This encodes CASRDRGEETQYF.